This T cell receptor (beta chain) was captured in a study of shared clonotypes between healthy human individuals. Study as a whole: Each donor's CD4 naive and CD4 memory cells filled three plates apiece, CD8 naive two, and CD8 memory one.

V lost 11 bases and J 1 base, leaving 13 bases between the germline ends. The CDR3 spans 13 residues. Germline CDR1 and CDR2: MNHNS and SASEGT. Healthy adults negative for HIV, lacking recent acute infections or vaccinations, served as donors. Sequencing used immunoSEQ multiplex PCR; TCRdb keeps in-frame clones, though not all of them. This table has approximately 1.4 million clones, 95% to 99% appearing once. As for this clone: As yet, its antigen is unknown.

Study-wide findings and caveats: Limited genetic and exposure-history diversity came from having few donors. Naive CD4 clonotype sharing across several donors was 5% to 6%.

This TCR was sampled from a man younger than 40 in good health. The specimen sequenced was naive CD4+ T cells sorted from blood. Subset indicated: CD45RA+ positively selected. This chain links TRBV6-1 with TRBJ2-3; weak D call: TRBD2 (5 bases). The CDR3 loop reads CAYQAVGTDTQYF. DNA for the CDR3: TGTGCCTACCAAGCGGTGGGCACAGATACGCAGTATTTT.